The 30 T cell receptor beta chains given below trace back to one sample, sequenced in a study of shared clonotypes between healthy human individuals. Assay used: immunoSEQ multiplex PCR; TCRdb lists only in-frame clones, some missing. The sample includes over a million clones, roughly 95% of them seen just once. Sequencing was performed on naive CD4+ T cells sorted from blood. The subset here: CD45RA+ positively selected. These receptor sequences come from a man aged 30 to 39 in good health.

This chain uses TRBV13 with TRBJ2-7; TRBD1 aligns across 10 bases. CDR3 length equals 14 residues. With V trimmed by 5 bases and J by 2 bases, 3 bases remained unmatched. CDR1 and CDR2 (germline): PRHDT, FYEKMQ (reference sequence). DNA of the CDR3: TGTGCCAGCAGCAAGGGACAGGGGCCCTACGAGCAGTACTTC. Translation: CASSKGQGPYEQYF.

The rearrangement uses TRBV6-6 and TRBJ2-2; 7 nucleotides match TRBD1. V shed 4 bases, J shed 0 bases, and the junction held 2 bases outside the gene matches. The CDR3 totals 15 residues. CDR1 MNHNY and CDR2 SVGAGI come from the germline V gene (reference sequence). CDR3 DNA: TGTGCCAGCAGTTTGGGACAGCCGAACACCGGGGAGCTGTTTTTT. As protein: CASSLGQPNTGELFF.

For the CDR3, the DNA is TGTGCCAGCAGCTTAGGTTACGCCGGGACTAGGGTTTATGAGCAGTTCTTC. Its protein product is CASSLGYAGTRVYEQFF. V usage is TRBV11-2 and J usage is TRBJ2-1, with TRBD2 identical over 8 bases. Germline CDR1 reads SGHAT; CDR2 reads FQNNGV. The CDR3 sequence is 17 residues long. V shed 1 base and J 8 bases; nucleotides not matched to a gene: 13.

The chain couples TRBV13 to TRBJ2-7; 11 bases are shared with TRBD1. Germline V gives CDR1 PRHDT, CDR2 FYEKMQ (reference sequence). Germline trimming cut 4 bases from V and 3 bases from J; bases unmatched to any gene: 8. CDR3 size: 16 residues. CDR3 DNA: TGTGCCAGCAGCTCCCGGGGCGGGACAGGGGGCTACGAGCAGTACTTC. This codes for CASSSRGGTGGYEQYF.

The chain is built from TRBV28 and TRBJ2-5; D is undetermined. This CDR3 contains 12 residues. Trimming removed 10 bases from V and 0 bases from J, with 9 bases in between. Germline V gene sequence: CDR1 MDHEN, CDR2 SYDVKM. This CDR3 reads CATQPYQETQYF. Here the CDR3 DNA reads TGTGCCACCCAACCATACCAAGAGACCCAGTACTTC.

This chain connects TRBV19 to TRBJ2-1, with TRBD1 matching over 10 bases. Germline assignment: CDR1 LNHDA and CDR2 SQIVND (reference sequence). The CDR3 loop spans 16 amino acids. Trimming removed 0 bases from V and 9 bases from J; junction bases left unmatched: 8. The chain's CDR3 is CASSIDAGTGVSEQFF. The CDR3, as DNA: TGTGCCAGTAGTATAGATGCCGGGACAGGGGTTAGTGAGCAGTTCTTC.

This clone was seen more than once but under ten times. This rearrangement joins TRBV6-1 to TRBJ2-7, with a possible D match to TRBD2 (6 bases). The CDR3 covers 12 residues. Germline V gene lookup returns CDR1 MNHNS and CDR2 SASEGT. V was cut by 8 bases and J by 4 bases, with 12 bases left in between. The CDR3: CASSLAVYEQYF. The CDR3 coding sequence is TGTGCCAGCTCCTTAGCGGTATACGAGCAGTACTTC.

This chain joins TRBV9 and TRBJ2-2; TRBD2 agrees at 7 bases. Germline CDR1 and CDR2: SGDLS and YYNGEE. The CDR3 is 18 amino acids. J was trimmed by 7 bases and V by 0 bases; bases with no gene match: 15. The CDR3 DNA follows: TGTGCCAGCAGCGTAGGCCACCTGCAAGGGAGGGCCTACGGGGAGCTGTTTTTT. This encodes CASSVGHLQGRAYGELFF.

V usage is TRBV7-2 and J usage is TRBJ2-7, with D unclear. Germline V gene data show CDR1 as SGHTA and CDR2 as FQGNSA. With 6 bases removed from V and 2 bases from J, the gap between germline ends came to 17 bases. The length of the CDR3 is 15 residues. The CDR3 here is CASSSAAKPAYEQYF. CDR3 DNA: TGTGCCAGCAGTTCCGCAGCAAAACCCGCCTACGAGCAGTACTTC.

Comments on this clone: The same CDR3 arises from other DNA sequences in this sample as well. The V call is TRBV9, the J call TRBJ2-3; D is perhaps TRBD2 (5 bases). The CDR3 spans 15 residues. Trimming left V 1 base short and J 0 bases short, with 9 bases between. Germline V CDR1 and CDR2: SGDLS, YYNGEE. DNA of the CDR3: TGTGCCAGCAGCGTAAGCGGCATAAGCACAGATACGCAGTATTTT. Protein: CASSVSGISTDTQYF.

V usage is TRBV4-3 and J usage is TRBJ2-1; 9 bases agree with TRBD1. Germline V lookup: CDR1 LGHNA, CDR2 YSLEER. The junction had 6 bases not matched to a gene; V was cut back by 5 bases and J by 1 base. The CDR3 runs to 16 residues. CDR3: CASSFYRGPSYNEQFF. The CDR3 bases are TGCGCCAGCAGCTTCTACAGGGGGCCTTCCTACAATGAGCAGTTCTTC.

The rearrangement uses TRBV11-2 and TRBJ2-7; TRBD1 might be the D (6 bases). V was shortened by 5 bases and J by 3 bases, with 11 bases between the two germline ends. CDR1 and CDR2 (germline): SGHAT, FQNNGV. CDR3 length: 13 amino acids. CDR3 amino acids: CASSARDNYEQYF. CDR3 sequence (DNA): TGTGCCAGCAGCGCTCGGGACAACTACGAGCAGTACTTC.

Comments on this clone: The sample holds other DNA sequences that translate to the same CDR3. The CDR3 protein is CASSEVGYEQYF. In DNA form, the CDR3 reads TGTGCCAGCAGTGAGGTGGGGTACGAGCAGTACTTC. The chain has TRBV2 and TRBJ2-7; D unresolved. The germline V gene encodes CDR1 SNHLY and CDR2 FYNNEI. Trimming removed 3 bases at V and 4 bases at J, with 7 bases between. CDR3 length: 12 amino acids.

A single count supports this clone. The rearrangement uses TRBV10-1 and TRBJ2-3, with 10 bases identical to TRBD2. In germline, CDR1 is WNHNN, CDR2 SYGVQD (reference sequence). The CDR3 spans 17 residues. The V and J ends lost 1 base and 0 bases, in that order; junction bases with no gene match: 4. The CDR3 reads CASSEWRTSGSTDTQYF. CDR3 nucleotides: TGCGCCAGCAGTGAGTGGAGGACTAGCGGAAGCACAGATACGCAGTATTTT.

As concerns this clone: The same CDR3 is also encoded by other DNA sequences in this sample. The rearrangement joins TRBV5-1 to TRBJ2-7; tentatively, D is TRBD1 (5 bases). This CDR3 is built from 13 residues. V gave up 4 bases and J gave up 2 bases, with 10 bases separating them. Germline V gives CDR1 SGHRS, CDR2 YFSETQ. DNA of the CDR3: TGCGCCAGCAGCCCCGACAGACCCTACGAGCAGTACTTC. Protein product: CASSPDRPYEQYF.

The chain is built from TRBV5-8 and TRBJ2-7; TRBD1 matches at 11 bases. This CDR3 has 16 residues. The trim removed 2 bases at V and 1 base at J, leaving 5 bases unmatched. Looked up from germline, CDR1 is SGHTS and CDR2 is YDEGEE. Written as DNA, the CDR3 is TGTGCCAGCAGCTTCATCCGGGACAGGGGGTCCTACGAGCAGTACTTC. This gives the protein CASSFIRDRGSYEQYF.

The gene calls are TRBV7-6 and TRBJ2-2; 10 nucleotides line up with TRBD1. CDR1 is SGHVS, CDR2 FNYEAQ, per germline. The V and J ends lost 5 bases and 5 bases, in that order; junction bases with no gene match: 11. The CDR3 loop spans 17 amino acids. DNA for the CDR3: TGTGCCAGCAGCCCATACAGGACAGGGGGTATGACCGGGGAGCTGTTTTTT. This sequence encodes CASSPYRTGGMTGELFF. The complete variable domain, with remaining parts taken from reference TRBV7-6 and TRBJ2-2, reads GAGVSQSPRYKVTKRGQDVALRCDPISGHVSLYWYRQALGQGPEFLTYFNYEAQQDKSGLPNDRFSAERPEGSISTLTIQRTEQRDSAMYRCASSPYRTGGMTGELFFGEGSRLTVL.

This clone was picked up one time. The chain links TRBV2 to TRBJ2-5; D might be TRBD2 (5 bases). Germline CDR1 reads SNHLY; CDR2 reads FYNNEI. Deletions cut 5 bases from V and 5 bases from J, with 9 bases between. The CDR3 has 12 residues. The CDR3 coding sequence is TGTGCCAGCAGTCGGGGTTTTGAGACCCAGTACTTC. It translates to CASSRGFETQYF.

The count of this clone is one. Other nucleotide sequences in the sample specify the same CDR3. The gene calls are TRBV28 and TRBJ2-1, with 9 positions matching TRBD2. The germline V gene encodes CDR1 MDHEN and CDR2 SYDVKM. J lost 3 bases, V lost 8 bases, and 2 bases had no gene match. This CDR3 is built from 13 residues. CDR3 residues: CASRSGSYNEQFF. CDR3 coding DNA: TGTGCCAGCCGTAGCGGGAGCTACAATGAGCAGTTCTTC. Full variable domain (missing parts from reference TRBV28 and TRBJ2-1): DVKVTQSSRYLVKRTGEKVFLECVQDMDHENMFWYRQDPGLGLRLIYFSYDVKMKEKGDIPEGYSVSREKKERFSLILESASTNQTSMYLCASRSGSYNEQFFGPGTRLTVL.

V and J are TRBV14 and TRBJ1-1, with TRBD1 matching 8 bases. This CDR3 comprises 13 residues. The V segment lost 6 bases and the J segment 7 bases; nucleotides outside the gene matches: 7. From germline, CDR1 is SGHDN and CDR2 FVKESK. The CDR3: CASSYEGQGEAFF. In DNA form, the CDR3 reads TGTGCCAGCAGTTACGAAGGACAGGGTGAAGCTTTCTTT.

This chain joins TRBV28 and TRBJ2-7; no definite D call. CDR3 length: 12 amino acids. V was trimmed by 10 bases and J by 5 bases, leaving 15 bases between them. From germline, CDR1 is MDHEN and CDR2 SYDVKM. CDR3 nucleotide sequence: TGTGCCACCACTCAGGTAGGGAACGAGCAGTACTTC. Amino acid sequence: CATTQVGNEQYF.

The chain recombines TRBV14 with TRBJ2-3; 8 nucleotides align to TRBD1. Per germline, CDR1 SGHDN and CDR2 FVKESK. The V and J ends lost 2 bases and 4 bases, in that order; junction bases with no gene match: 8. The CDR3 consists of 16 residues. This chain's CDR3 is CASSQTTRGHADTQYF. The CDR3 DNA follows: TGTGCCAGCAGCCAAACTACCAGGGGGCATGCAGATACGCAGTATTTT.

This sequence joins TRBV27 and TRBJ2-5; no definite D call. CDR1 is MNHEY and CDR2 is SMNVEV in the germline V gene (reference sequence). CDR3 length: 16 residues. V lost 6 bases to trimming and J lost 7 bases, with 24 bases between them. As DNA, the CDR3 is TGTGCCAGCAGCCAACCCCCCCCCGGGTATGGCGGGACCCAGTACTTC. Its translation: CASSQPPPGYGGTQYF.

This chain connects TRBV28 to TRBJ2-7, with TRBD1 as a possible D gene (6 bases). Trimming left V 5 bases short and J 6 bases short, with 11 bases between. CDR3 size: 12 residues. Germline CDR1 MDHEN, CDR2 SYDVKM. The CDR3 coding sequence is TGTGCCAGCAGTGTCACAGGGTCCGAGCAGTACTTC. Protein product: CASSVTGSEQYF.

On this clone itself: Other DNA sequences from this sample encode an identical CDR3 as well. The chain links TRBV18 to TRBJ2-1; 13 bases are shared with TRBD2. Per germline, CDR1 KGHSH and CDR2 LQKENI. Trimming at V came to 6 bases and at J to 6 bases, leaving 5 bases not matched to a gene. CDR3 length: 15 residues. CDR3: CASSEGLAGSNEQFF. The CDR3 nucleotides are TGTGCCAGCTCGGAGGGACTAGCGGGATCCAATGAGCAGTTCTTC.

J is TRBJ2-3 and V is TRBV6-1; D remains ambiguous. The CDR3 has 13 residues. Germline V gene data show CDR1 as MNHNS and CDR2 as SASEGT. V lost 8 bases and J lost 4, with 13 bases in between. The CDR3 loop reads CASEGDKADTQYF. In DNA, the CDR3 is TGTGCCAGCGAAGGTGACAAAGCAGATACGCAGTATTTT.

This chain links TRBV28 with TRBJ2-3, with D possibly being TRBD2 (6 bases). The V end was cut by 5 bases, the J end by 4 bases, with 13 bases between. Germline assignment: CDR1 MDHEN and CDR2 SYDVKM. The CDR3 has 14 amino acids. CDR3 sequence (DNA): TGTGCCAGCAGTCCAGGCTGGGAGGCAGATACGCAGTATTTT. This sequence encodes CASSPGWEADTQYF.

The chain couples TRBV2 to TRBJ2-1; D unresolved. The CDR3 sequence is 13 residues long. V gave up 1 base and J gave up 6 bases, with 7 bases separating them. Germline CDR1 SNHLY, CDR2 FYNNEI. CDR3 sequence: CASSEEALNEQFF. The CDR3, as DNA: TGTGCCAGCAGTGAAGAAGCTCTCAATGAGCAGTTCTTC.

This clone showed up just a few times. This chain connects TRBV30 to TRBJ2-1, with 10 bases identical to TRBD1. V was clipped by 5 bases and J by 4 bases; unmatched bases: 2. The CDR3 consists of 13 residues. Germline V CDR1 and CDR2: GTSNPN, SVGIG (reference sequence). In nucleotides, the CDR3 is TGTGCCTGGGACAGGGGGCGGTACAATGAGCAGTTCTTC. Translation gives CAWDRGRYNEQFF.

The V and J genes are TRBV28 and TRBJ1-1; no reliable D call. The CDR3 is made up of 10 amino acids. The germline V gene has CDR1 MDHEN and CDR2 SYDVKM. Between the trimmed V and J ends, which lost 2 bases and 7 bases, there was a span of 2 bases. In DNA, the CDR3 is TGTGCCAGCAGTTTACGTGAAGCTTTCTTT. This gives the protein CASSLREAFF.